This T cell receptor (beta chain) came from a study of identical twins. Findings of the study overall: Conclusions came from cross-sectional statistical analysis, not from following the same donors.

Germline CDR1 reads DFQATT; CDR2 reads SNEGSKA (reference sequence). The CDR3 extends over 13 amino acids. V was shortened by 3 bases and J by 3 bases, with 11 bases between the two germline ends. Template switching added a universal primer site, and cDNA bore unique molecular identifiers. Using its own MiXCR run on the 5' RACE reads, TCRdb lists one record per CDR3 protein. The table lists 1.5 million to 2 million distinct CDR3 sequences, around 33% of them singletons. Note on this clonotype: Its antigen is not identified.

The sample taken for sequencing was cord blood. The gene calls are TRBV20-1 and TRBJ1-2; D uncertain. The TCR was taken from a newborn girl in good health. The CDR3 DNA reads TGCAGTGCTAGTAAGGCAGACTACTATGGCTACACCTTC. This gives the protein CSASKADYYGYTF.